This entry concerns a single T cell receptor beta chain. V lost 4 bases, J lost 2 bases, and 19 bases lay in between. CDR1 ENHRY and CDR2 SYGVKD come from the germline V gene. CDR3 length: 17 amino acids. The sample comes from a study of blood T cell repertoires in COVID-19. TCRdb keeps only in-frame clones here, not all; method: immunoSEQ multiplex PCR. Here the sample spans 200,000 to 300,000 clones, over 90% being singletons. Input material: peripheral blood. The chain recombines TRBV10-3 with TRBJ2-3, with a tentative D call TRBD2 (5 bases). The sequence came from a man aged 25 to 45 with COVID-19, enrolled during active disease. CDR3 residues: CAISASAGRGITDTQYF. The CDR3 region has the DNA TGTGCCATCAGTGCTTCCGCCGGCAGAGGGATCACAGATACGCAGTATTTT.